The 15 T cell receptor beta chains in this list originate from one sample, sequenced in a study of beta chain features in type 1 diabetes. cDNA synthesis used the whole RNA isolate, giving expressed TCRB sequences. This table comes from immunoSEQ multiplex PCR, and its TCRdb copy is limited to in-frame clones, with some not included. This table has 160,000 or so clones, less than 9.5% appearing once. The source material was central memory CD4+ T cells from blood. The origin of the receptors is a woman between 18 and 29 years old in good health.

There are a few counts of this clone. This chain uses TRBV7-2 with TRBJ1-3; 7 positions match TRBD1. V lost 5 bases and J lost 0; bases outside the gene matches: 7. The CDR3 extends over 16 amino acids. The V gene's germline CDR1 is SGHTA and CDR2 FQGNSA. CDR3 nucleotide sequence: TGTGCCAGCAGCCCTAGTGGGACAGTCTCTGGAAACACCATATATTTT. This codes for CASSPSGTVSGNTIYF.

Only a few counts were recorded for this clone. This rearrangement joins TRBV7-3 to TRBJ2-5, with 9 bases identical to TRBD2. CDR3 size: 16 residues. The V gene's germline CDR1 is SGHTA and CDR2 FQGTGA. V lost 1 base to trimming and J lost 4 bases; unmatched junction nucleotides: 7. Here the CDR3 DNA reads TGTGCCAGCAGCTTAATGGCGGGGGGGGGTAGAGAGACCCAGTACTTC. Translation: CASSLMAGGGRETQYF.

The chain is built from TRBV2 and TRBJ1-1, with a tentative D call TRBD1 (5 bases). CDR1 and CDR2 (germline): SNHLY, FYNNEI. The CDR3 is 12 residues long. V was shortened by 0 bases and J by 10 bases, with 9 bases between the two germline ends. The CDR3 is CASSEALRGAFF. CDR3 DNA sequence: TGTGCCAGCAGTGAAGCGCTTAGGGGAGCTTTCTTT.

There are a few counts of this clone. The chain couples TRBV27 to TRBJ1-1; 7 bases are a match to TRBD1. Germline CDR1 is MNHEY and CDR2 is SMNVEV (reference sequence). The V gene end was trimmed by 5 bases and the J gene end by 1 base; junction bases not matched to a gene: 1. The CDR3 is made up of 13 amino acids. The CDR3 loop reads CASSGQANTEAFF. The CDR3 DNA follows: TGTGCCAGCAGTGGACAGGCGAACACTGAAGCTTTCTTT.

This clone was seen more than once but under ten times. This chain connects TRBV6-5 to TRBJ1-1, with a tentative D call TRBD1 (6 bases). Germline V gene sequence: CDR1 MNHEY, CDR2 SVGAGI. V was shortened by 6 bases and J by 2 bases, with 13 bases between the two germline ends. CDR3 size: 14 residues. Here the CDR3 reads CASRTGQSNTEAFF. CDR3 sequence (DNA): TGTGCCAGCAGGACCGGACAGAGCAACACTGAAGCTTTCTTT.

At least ten counts were recorded for this clone. J is TRBJ2-7 and V is TRBV28, with a possible D match to TRBD2 (6 bases). Germline V lookup: CDR1 MDHEN, CDR2 SYDVKM. The CDR3 sequence is 15 residues long. The V end lost 4 bases, the J end lost 5 bases, and 18 bases lay between the germline ends. The chain's CDR3 is CASSSPRRARNEQYF. Here the CDR3 DNA reads TGTGCCAGCAGTTCCCCAAGGAGGGCGAGGAACGAGCAGTACTTC. Based on the CDR3 plus reference TRBV28 and TRBJ2-7, the full variable domain is DVKVTQSSRYLVKRTGEKVFLECVQDMDHENMFWYRQDPGLGLRLIYFSYDVKMKEKGDIPEGYSVSREKKERFSLILESASTNQTSMYLCASSSPRRARNEQYFGPGTRLTVT.

This clone was observed a few times. The genes are TRBV7-9 and TRBJ2-1; D might be TRBD2 (6 bases). The V gene lost 6 bases and the J gene lost 11 bases, with 20 bases spanning the gap. Germline-derived CDR1 and CDR2 are SEHNR and FQNEAQ (reference sequence). This CDR3 has 14 residues. The CDR3 coding sequence is TGTGCCAGCAGGACGATCCGGGACTCCCCCAAGCAGTTCTTC. It specifies CASRTIRDSPKQFF.

This clone occurred a few times. As DNA, the CDR3 is TGCGCCAGCAGCTTACCTGGGCAGGGGGGCAATGAGCAGTTCTTC. Translation gives CASSLPGQGGNEQFF. The V gene is TRBV5-1, the J gene TRBJ2-1, with a tentative D call TRBD1 (7 bases). Germline loops: CDR1 SGHRS, CDR2 YFSETQ. The CDR3 runs 15 residues. The germline V and J ends were trimmed by 2 bases and 6 bases, with 15 bases remaining between them. The whole variable domain, remainder taken from reference TRBV5-1 and TRBJ2-1, is KAGVTQTPRYLIKTRGQQVTLSCSPISGHRSVSWYQQTPGQGLQFLFEYFSETQRNKGNFPGRFSGRQFSNSRSEMNVSTLELGDSALYLCASSLPGQGGNEQFFGPGTRLTVL.

The rearrangement joins TRBV15 to TRBJ2-7; 9 bases map to TRBD1. The ends lost 4 bases at V and 2 bases at J; junction bases unmatched: 6. The length of the CDR3 is 15 residues. Per the germline V gene, CDR1 is LNHNV and CDR2 is YYDKDF (reference sequence). The CDR3 nucleotides read TGTGCCACCAGCAAGGGGACAGGGTACGCCTACGAGCAGTACTTC. This gives the protein CATSKGTGYAYEQYF.

The chain uses TRBV9 and TRBJ2-3; no clear D gene. Germline assignment: CDR1 SGDLS and CDR2 YYNGEE. Trimming shortened V by 2 bases and J by 2 bases, and 9 bases separated the two germline ends. The CDR3 loop spans 14 amino acids. The CDR3 reads CASSVTELTDTQYF. Here the CDR3 DNA reads TGTGCCAGCAGCGTCACAGAGCTCACAGATACGCAGTATTTT.

This clone has only a few counts. The CDR3 DNA follows: TGTGCCAGTAGTATTGGGCCAGTTGGGGAAAAACTGTTTTTT. This codes for CASSIGPVGEKLFF. The chain uses TRBV19 and TRBJ1-4; D unclear. CDR1 LNHDA and CDR2 SQIVND come from the germline V gene (reference sequence). V lost 3 bases, J lost 8 bases, and 13 bases lay in between. The CDR3 consists of 14 residues.

The chain joins TRBV30 to TRBJ1-2, with 9 bases matching TRBD1. Germline V lookup: CDR1 GTSNPN, CDR2 SVGIG (reference sequence). After removal of 2 bases from V and 11 bases from J, the junction contained 9 bases not matched to a gene. The CDR3 has 13 residues. CDR3 coding DNA: TGTGCCTGGAGTCCGGGACAGGGAGCCTTTTACACCTTC. Protein sequence: CAWSPGQGAFYTF.

This clone was seen a few times. The chain uses TRBV4-1 and TRBJ1-5; D perhaps matches TRBD1 (5 bases). The CDR3 sequence is 13 residues long. CDR1 is MGHRA and CDR2 is YSYEKL in the germline V gene. V was trimmed by 5 bases and J by 7 bases, leaving 12 bases between them. Written as DNA, the CDR3 is TGCGCCAGCAGCGTGAGGCAGGGACAGCCCCAGCATTTT. Amino acids: CASSVRQGQPQHF.

This clone has only a few counts. J is TRBJ2-3 and V is TRBV14; 12 bases fit TRBD1. The trim removed 3 bases at V and 6 bases at J, leaving 7 bases unmatched. Germline CDR1 reads SGHDN; CDR2 reads FVKESK. This CDR3 contains 16 residues. The CDR3, as DNA: TGTGCCAGCAGCCAGAGACCGGGACAGGGGGCGGATACGCAGTATTTT. As protein: CASSQRPGQGADTQYF.

The CDR3 nucleotides are TGTGCCAGCTCACCCGGCGGAGCGGGAGGTGGCAATGAGCAGTTCTTC. It translates to CASSPGGAGGGNEQFF. This rearrangement joins TRBV18 to TRBJ2-1; 9 bases are a match to TRBD2. This CDR3 spans 16 amino acids. CDR1 and CDR2 from the germline V gene are KGHSH and LQKENI. The V gene end was trimmed by 3 bases and the J gene end by 6 bases; junction bases not matched to a gene: 9.